A selection of T cell receptor beta chains follows, all from one sample in a study of blood T cell repertoires in COVID-19. The data were produced by immunoSEQ multiplex PCR, yet TCRdb's version contains in-frame clones alone and is incomplete. The sample holds about 400,000 clones, around 88% seen once. Input material: peripheral blood. The origin of the receptors is a woman aged 60-70 years with COVID-19, enrolled during active disease. The CDR3 runs from the conserved cysteine through the conserved F or W. Fields, in order: D gene, clone size, J gene, V gene, CDR3 protein, CDR3 DNA. The D gene is left open where the match is weak. Clone size is stated in some rows and not others, as once, few, many or a class when expanded.

d_gene: TRBD2
abundance: NA
j_gene: TRBJ2-4
v_gene: TRBV2
CDR3aa: CASRTGLMENIQYF
CDR3nt: TGTGCCAGCAGGACGGGACTAATGGAAAACATTCAGTACTTC

d_gene: NA
abundance: NA
j_gene: TRBJ1-5
v_gene: TRBV19
CDR3aa: CASSSPLRRESNQPQHF
CDR3nt: TGTGCCAGTAGTTCCCCTCTCCGGAGGGAGTCTAATCAGCCCCAGCATTTT

d_gene: NA
abundance: NA
j_gene: TRBJ1-5
v_gene: TRBV5-1
CDR3aa: CASSLGAQGNQPQHF
CDR3nt: TGCGCCAGCAGCTTGGGGGCACAGGGTAATCAGCCCCAGCATTTT

d_gene: NA
abundance: NA
j_gene: TRBJ2-7
v_gene: TRBV4-3
CDR3aa: CASSQNDRAGDEQYF
CDR3nt: TGCGCCAGCAGCCAGAATGACAGAGCAGGTGACGAGCAGTACTTC

d_gene: TRBD1
abundance: NA
j_gene: TRBJ2-4
v_gene: TRBV9
CDR3aa: CASSAYPGQINIQYF
CDR3nt: TGTGCCAGCAGCGCATATCCGGGACAGATAAACATTCAGTACTTC

d_gene: TRBD1
abundance: once
j_gene: TRBJ1-6
v_gene: TRBV27
CDR3aa: CASSAWTGAYRALHF
CDR3nt: TGTGCCAGCAGTGCCTGGACAGGGGCATATCGGGCCCTCCACTTT

d_gene: TRBD1
abundance: NA
j_gene: TRBJ1-2
v_gene: TRBV5-1
CDR3aa: CASSPEGQSRGYTF
CDR3nt: TGCGCCAGCAGCCCGGAGGGACAGAGTCGTGGCTACACCTTC

d_gene: NA
abundance: NA
j_gene: TRBJ2-2
v_gene: TRBV6-4
CDR3aa: CASSDGLQGTGELFF
CDR3nt: TGTGCCAGCAGTGATGGGTTGCAGGGCACCGGGGAGCTGTTTTTT

d_gene: NA
abundance: once
j_gene: TRBJ2-7
v_gene: TRBV10-2
CDR3aa: CASSPSSYEQYF
CDR3nt: TGCGCCAGCAGTCCGAGCTCCTACGAGCAGTACTTC

d_gene: TRBD1
abundance: NA
j_gene: TRBJ2-2
v_gene: TRBV10-3
CDR3aa: CATVGQPNTGELFF
CDR3nt: TGTGCCACCGTGGGACAGCCGAACACCGGGGAGCTGTTTTTT

d_gene: NA
abundance: NA
j_gene: TRBJ1-1
v_gene: TRBV15
CDR3aa: CATRRGKDTEAFF
CDR3nt: TGTGCCACCCGGCGGGGGAAGGACACTGAAGCTTTCTTT

d_gene: TRBD1
abundance: once
j_gene: TRBJ2-5
v_gene: TRBV7-2
CDR3aa: CASSSNGRGFVETQYF
CDR3nt: TGTGCCAGCAGCTCTAATGGCAGGGGGTTTGTAGAGACCCAGTACTTC

d_gene: TRBD1
abundance: NA
j_gene: TRBJ2-7
v_gene: TRBV7-9
CDR3aa: CASLTGVANEQYF
CDR3nt: TGTGCCAGCCTGACAGGGGTTGCCAACGAGCAGTACTTC

d_gene: TRBD2
abundance: NA
j_gene: TRBJ2-1
v_gene: TRBV7-3
CDR3aa: CASSPSSGGINEQFF
CDR3nt: TGTGCCAGCAGCCCCTCTAGCGGGGGGATCAATGAGCAGTTCTTC

d_gene: TRBD1
abundance: NA
j_gene: TRBJ2-4
v_gene: TRBV4-3
CDR3aa: CASSQGDRGEVNIQYF
CDR3nt: TGCGCCAGCAGCCAAGGGGACAGGGGGGAGGTAAACATTCAGTACTTC

d_gene: TRBD1
abundance: NA
j_gene: TRBJ1-5
v_gene: TRBV28
CDR3aa: CASSPTGLTQPQHF
CDR3nt: TGTGCCAGCAGTCCGACAGGGTTGACTCAGCCCCAGCATTTT

d_gene: NA
abundance: NA
j_gene: TRBJ1-2
v_gene: TRBV27
CDR3aa: CASSFTGLHYGYTF
CDR3nt: TGTGCCAGCAGTTTTACAGGGCTGCACTATGGCTACACCTTC

d_gene: NA
abundance: NA
j_gene: TRBJ2-7
v_gene: TRBV27
CDR3aa: CASSWGGEGTYEQYF
CDR3nt: TGTGCCAGCAGTTGGGGAGGTGAAGGGACCTACGAGCAGTACTTC

d_gene: NA
abundance: NA
j_gene: TRBJ2-1
v_gene: TRBV20-1
CDR3aa: CTMLEMGEQFF
CDR3nt: TGCACCATGCTAGAGATGGGTGAGCAGTTCTTC

d_gene: NA
abundance: NA
j_gene: TRBJ2-5
v_gene: TRBV5-1
CDR3aa: CASSPGQETQYF
CDR3nt: TGCGCCAGCAGCCCCGGCCAAGAGACCCAGTACTTC

d_gene: TRBD1
abundance: NA
j_gene: TRBJ2-5
v_gene: TRBV7-8
CDR3aa: CASSSDGQGPVETQYF
CDR3nt: TGTGCCAGCAGCTCCGACGGACAGGGCCCGGTAGAGACCCAGTACTTC

d_gene: NA
abundance: NA
j_gene: TRBJ1-5
v_gene: TRBV5-1
CDR3aa: CASSPHGGAQPQHF
CDR3nt: TGCGCCAGCAGCCCCCATGGAGGGGCCCAGCCCCAGCATTTT

d_gene: NA
abundance: NA
j_gene: TRBJ1-3
v_gene: TRBV5-6
CDR3aa: CASSLTGISGNTIYF
CDR3nt: TGTGCCAGCAGCCTAACAGGGATCTCTGGAAACACCATATATTTT

d_gene: TRBD1
abundance: NA
j_gene: TRBJ2-7
v_gene: TRBV7-6
CDR3aa: CASSLRWTGSEQYF
CDR3nt: TGTGCCAGCAGCTTACGATGGACAGGGTCCGAGCAGTACTTC

d_gene: TRBD2
abundance: NA
j_gene: TRBJ2-2
v_gene: TRBV5-1
CDR3aa: CASSLAGGLPGELFF
CDR3nt: TGCGCCAGCAGCTTGGCGGGGGGGCTTCCCGGGGAGCTGTTTTTT

d_gene: NA
abundance: NA
j_gene: TRBJ1-1
v_gene: TRBV6-5
CDR3aa: CASSLNLLRTEAFF
CDR3nt: TGTGCCAGCAGTCTCAACCTTCTCCGGACTGAAGCTTTCTTT

d_gene: NA
abundance: NA
j_gene: TRBJ1-2
v_gene: TRBV6-5
CDR3aa: CASSYSGGGGYTF
CDR3nt: TGTGCCAGCAGTTACTCAGGGGGAGGGGGCTACACCTTC

d_gene: TRBD2
abundance: NA
j_gene: TRBJ2-7
v_gene: TRBV19
CDR3aa: CASSIVAGDEQYF
CDR3nt: TGTGCCAGTAGTATAGTAGCGGGGGACGAGCAGTACTTC

d_gene: TRBD2
abundance: once
j_gene: TRBJ2-2
v_gene: TRBV6-5
CDR3aa: CASSYTSGGPGELFF
CDR3nt: TGTGCCAGCAGTTACACTAGCGGGGGGCCCGGGGAGCTGTTTTTT

d_gene: NA
abundance: NA
j_gene: TRBJ1-1
v_gene: TRBV5-1
CDR3aa: CASRSTGFMNTEAFF
CDR3nt: TGCGCCAGCAGGAGTACGGGATTCATGAACACTGAAGCTTTCTTT

d_gene: NA
abundance: NA
j_gene: TRBJ1-3
v_gene: TRBV4-2
CDR3aa: CASSQERTGGNTIYF
CDR3nt: TGTGCCAGCAGCCAAGAAAGAACAGGGGGAAACACCATATATTTT

d_gene: NA
abundance: NA
j_gene: TRBJ2-7
v_gene: TRBV18
CDR3aa: CASSPQVTYEQYF
CDR3nt: TGTGCCAGCTCACCTCAGGTGACCTACGAGCAGTACTTC

d_gene: NA
abundance: few
j_gene: TRBJ1-2
v_gene: TRBV19
CDR3aa: CASSPGLRVGYTF
CDR3nt: TGTGCCAGTAGTCCAGGTTTGCGGGTTGGCTACACCTTC

d_gene: NA
abundance: NA
j_gene: TRBJ1-5
v_gene: TRBV4-2
CDR3aa: CASSVPGSNQPQHF
CDR3nt: TGTGCCAGCAGCGTCCCAGGGTCCAATCAGCCCCAGCATTTT

d_gene: NA
abundance: NA
j_gene: TRBJ2-2
v_gene: TRBV12-5
CDR3aa: CASGLVQGMNTGELFF
CDR3nt: TGTGCTAGTGGTTTGGTACAGGGTATGAACACCGGGGAGCTGTTTTTT

d_gene: NA
abundance: NA
j_gene: TRBJ2-1
v_gene: TRBV10-3
CDR3aa: CAISPDRYNEQFF
CDR3nt: TGTGCCATCAGTCCTGACAGGTACAATGAGCAGTTCTTC

d_gene: NA
abundance: NA
j_gene: TRBJ2-1
v_gene: TRBV19
CDR3aa: CASTRVIFSYNEQFF
CDR3nt: TGTGCCAGTACCCGGGTCATCTTCTCCTACAATGAGCAGTTCTTC

d_gene: NA
abundance: NA
j_gene: TRBJ1-3
v_gene: TRBV1
CDR3aa: CTSSQDPITGTSGNTIYF
CDR3nt: TGCACCAGCAGCCAAGACCCAATAACCGGGACATCTGGAAACACCATATATTTT

d_gene: NA
abundance: NA
j_gene: TRBJ1-5
v_gene: TRBV6-2/TRBV6-3
CDR3aa: CASSYSEAGYSNQPQHF
CDR3nt: TGTGCCAGCAGTTACTCGGAAGCGGGATATAGCAATCAGCCCCAGCATTTT

d_gene: NA
abundance: NA
j_gene: TRBJ2-5
v_gene: TRBV5-1
CDR3aa: CASSAGTPWRETQYF
CDR3nt: TGCGCCAGCAGCGCCGGGACACCTTGGAGGGAGACCCAGTACTTC

d_gene: NA
abundance: NA
j_gene: TRBJ1-2
v_gene: TRBV7-2
CDR3aa: CASSFSSAGDFGGYTF
CDR3nt: TGTGCCAGCAGCTTTTCCTCCGCCGGAGATTTTGGTGGCTACACCTTC

d_gene: NA
abundance: NA
j_gene: TRBJ1-6
v_gene: TRBV19
CDR3aa: CASSISGGYSSPLHF
CDR3nt: TGTGCCAGTAGTATAAGTGGGGGGTATAGTTCACCCCTCCACTTT

d_gene: TRBD1
abundance: once
j_gene: TRBJ1-5
v_gene: TRBV4-2
CDR3aa: CASSQEPDREGDQPQHF
CDR3nt: TGTGCCAGCAGCCAAGAACCGGACAGGGAAGGGGATCAGCCCCAGCATTTT

d_gene: TRBD1
abundance: NA
j_gene: TRBJ1-5
v_gene: TRBV19
CDR3aa: CASSPIIRDSHQPQHF
CDR3nt: TGTGCCAGTAGTCCTATAATCCGGGACAGCCATCAGCCCCAGCATTTT

d_gene: NA
abundance: NA
j_gene: TRBJ2-1
v_gene: TRBV11-3
CDR3aa: CASSSQGYGRFF
CDR3nt: TGTGCCAGCAGCTCTCAGGGATACGGTCGGTTCTTC

d_gene: NA
abundance: NA
j_gene: TRBJ2-2
v_gene: TRBV12-5
CDR3aa: CASGSPSDRHSNTGELFF
CDR3nt: TGTGCTAGTGGTTCACCCTCCGACCGACACTCGAACACCGGGGAGCTGTTTTTT

d_gene: TRBD1
abundance: NA
j_gene: TRBJ1-6
v_gene: TRBV7-9
CDR3aa: CASSPWDRDNSPLHF
CDR3nt: TGTGCCAGCAGCCCCTGGGACAGGGATAATTCACCCCTCCACTTT

d_gene: TRBD1
abundance: once
j_gene: TRBJ2-3
v_gene: TRBV18
CDR3aa: CASSSSGTAPTDTQYF
CDR3nt: TGTGCCAGCTCATCTTCCGGGACAGCCCCCACAGATACGCAGTATTTT

d_gene: NA
abundance: NA
j_gene: TRBJ1-4
v_gene: TRBV6-4
CDR3aa: CASSELSGDEKLFF
CDR3nt: TGTGCCAGCAGTGAACTATCGGGGGATGAAAAACTGTTTTTT

d_gene: NA
abundance: NA
j_gene: TRBJ2-5
v_gene: TRBV11-2
CDR3aa: CASSPQGGQETQYF
CDR3nt: TGTGCCAGCAGCCCGCAGGGGGGACAAGAGACCCAGTACTTC

d_gene: TRBD1
abundance: NA
j_gene: TRBJ1-2
v_gene: TRBV5-8
CDR3aa: CASSLDRGNYGYTF
CDR3nt: TGTGCCAGCAGCTTGGACAGGGGGAACTATGGCTACACCTTC

d_gene: TRBD1
abundance: NA
j_gene: TRBJ1-1
v_gene: TRBV7-9
CDR3aa: CASRGDRSGNTEAFF
CDR3nt: TGTGCCAGCAGGGGGGACAGGTCCGGGAACACTGAAGCTTTCTTT

d_gene: TRBD1
abundance: NA
j_gene: TRBJ2-1
v_gene: TRBV7-3
CDR3aa: CASSLDRASYNEQFF
CDR3nt: TGTGCCAGCAGCTTGGACAGGGCGTCCTACAATGAGCAGTTCTTC

d_gene: TRBD2
abundance: NA
j_gene: TRBJ2-7
v_gene: TRBV9
CDR3aa: CASSILAGDSYEQYF
CDR3nt: TGTGCCAGCAGCATACTAGCGGGGGACTCCTACGAGCAGTACTTC

d_gene: NA
abundance: NA
j_gene: TRBJ1-5
v_gene: TRBV30
CDR3aa: CAWAQSGNQPQHF
CDR3nt: TGTGCCTGGGCACAAAGCGGCAATCAGCCCCAGCATTTT

d_gene: NA
abundance: NA
j_gene: TRBJ1-1
v_gene: TRBV10-3
CDR3aa: CAISGIWGGRTEAFF
CDR3nt: TGTGCCATCAGTGGGATTTGGGGGGGGCGCACTGAAGCTTTCTTT

d_gene: NA
abundance: NA
j_gene: TRBJ1-1
v_gene: TRBV9
CDR3aa: CASSVETTQAGTEAFF
CDR3nt: TGTGCCAGCAGCGTCGAAACGACCCAGGCGGGTACTGAAGCTTTCTTT